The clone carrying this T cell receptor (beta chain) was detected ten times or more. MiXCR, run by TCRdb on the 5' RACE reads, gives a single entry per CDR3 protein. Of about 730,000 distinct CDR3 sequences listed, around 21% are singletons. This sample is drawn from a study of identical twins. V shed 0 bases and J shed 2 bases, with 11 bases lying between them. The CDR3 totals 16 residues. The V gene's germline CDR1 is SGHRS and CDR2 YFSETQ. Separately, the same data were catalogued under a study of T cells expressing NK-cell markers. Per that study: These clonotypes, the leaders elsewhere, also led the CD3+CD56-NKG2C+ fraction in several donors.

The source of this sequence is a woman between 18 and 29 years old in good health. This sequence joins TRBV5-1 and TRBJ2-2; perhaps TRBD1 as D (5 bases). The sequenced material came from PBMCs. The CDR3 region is CASSLARQSNTGELFF. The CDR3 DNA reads TGCGCCAGCAGCTTGGCAAGACAGTCCAACACCGGGGAGCTGTTTTTT.